These 2 T cell receptor beta chains originate from one sample sequenced in a study of T cells in Graves' hyperthyroidism and ophthalmopathy. Using RNA transcripts as the source, TCR beta CDR3 regions were amplified. HTBI primers were the set used in a first-round RT-PCR of the TCR CDR3. Each CDR3 protein is one row after TCRdb ran MiXCR on the multiplex PCR reads. Of over 700,000 distinct CDR3 sequences in the sample, roughly a third are singletons; the top ten hold around 30%. Sequencing was done on a sample of blood. The source is a woman between 40 and 55 years old with Graves' hyperthyroidism.

The V call is TRBV5-1, the J call TRBJ2-2; the D gene is possibly TRBD2 (6 bases). This CDR3 has 14 amino acids. CDR1 SGHRS and CDR2 YFSETQ come from the germline V gene. V lost 6 bases to trimming and J lost 6 bases, with 15 bases between them. This CDR3 is CASKVTGDPGELFF. DNA for the CDR3: TGCGCCAGCAAGGTAACGGGAGACCCCGGGGAGCTGTTTTTT. The variable domain in full, with the rest retrieved from reference TRBV5-1 and TRBJ2-2, is KAGVTQTPRYLIKTRGQQVTLSCSPISGHRSVSWYQQTPGQGLQFLFEYFSETQRNKGNFPGRFSGRQFSNSRSEMNVSTLELGDSALYLCASKVTGDPGELFFGEGSRLTVL.

The chain joins TRBV10-3 to TRBJ1-6, with no clear D. Per the germline V gene, CDR1 is ENHRY and CDR2 is SYGVKD. Trimming cost V 3 bases and J 0 bases, with 9 bases left between them. The CDR3 runs to 16 residues. The CDR3 is CAISENGSSYNSPLHF. The CDR3 DNA reads as TGTGCCATCAGTGAAAACGGGAGCTCCTATAATTCACCCCTCCACTTT.